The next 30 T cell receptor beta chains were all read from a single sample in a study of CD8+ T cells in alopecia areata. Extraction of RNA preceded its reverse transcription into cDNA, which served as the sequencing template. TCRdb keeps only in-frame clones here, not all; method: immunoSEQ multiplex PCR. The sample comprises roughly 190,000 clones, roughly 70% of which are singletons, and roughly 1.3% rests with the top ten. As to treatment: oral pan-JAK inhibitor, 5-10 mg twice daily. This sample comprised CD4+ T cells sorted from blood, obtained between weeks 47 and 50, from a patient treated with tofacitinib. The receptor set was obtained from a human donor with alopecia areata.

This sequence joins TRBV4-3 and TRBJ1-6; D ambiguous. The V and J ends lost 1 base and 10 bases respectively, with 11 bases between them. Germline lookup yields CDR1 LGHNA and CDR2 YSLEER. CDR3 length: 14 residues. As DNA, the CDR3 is TGCGCCAGCAGCCAAGTGGCCGGAGGGTCACCCCTCCACTTT. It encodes CASSQVAGGSPLHF.

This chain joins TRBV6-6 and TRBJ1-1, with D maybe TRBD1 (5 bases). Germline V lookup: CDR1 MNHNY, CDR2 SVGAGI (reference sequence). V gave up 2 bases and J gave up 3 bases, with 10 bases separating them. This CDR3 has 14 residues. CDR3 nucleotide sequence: TGTGCCAGCAGTTACATGGGACCGGACACTGAAGCTTTCTTT. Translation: CASSYMGPDTEAFF.

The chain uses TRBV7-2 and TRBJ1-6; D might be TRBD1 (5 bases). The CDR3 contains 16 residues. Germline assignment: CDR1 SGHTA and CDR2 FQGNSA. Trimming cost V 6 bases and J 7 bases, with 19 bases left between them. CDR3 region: CASRPPGGSQNSPLHF. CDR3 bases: TGTGCCAGCAGACCCCCTGGGGGGAGTCAAAATTCACCCCTCCACTTT.

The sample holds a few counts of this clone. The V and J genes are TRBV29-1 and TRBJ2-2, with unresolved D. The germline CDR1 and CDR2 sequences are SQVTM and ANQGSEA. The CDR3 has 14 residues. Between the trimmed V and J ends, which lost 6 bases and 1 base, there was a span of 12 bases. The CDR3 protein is CSVRILMNTGELFF. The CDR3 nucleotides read TGCAGCGTGAGGATCCTGATGAACACCGGGGAGCTGTTTTTT.

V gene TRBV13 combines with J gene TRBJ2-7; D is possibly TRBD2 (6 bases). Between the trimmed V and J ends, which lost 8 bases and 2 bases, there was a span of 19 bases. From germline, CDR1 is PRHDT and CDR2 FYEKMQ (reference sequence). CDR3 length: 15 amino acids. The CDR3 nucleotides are TGTGCCAGCGGACTGCGGGACGTAGGCACCTACGAGCAGTACTTC. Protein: CASGLRDVGTYEQYF.

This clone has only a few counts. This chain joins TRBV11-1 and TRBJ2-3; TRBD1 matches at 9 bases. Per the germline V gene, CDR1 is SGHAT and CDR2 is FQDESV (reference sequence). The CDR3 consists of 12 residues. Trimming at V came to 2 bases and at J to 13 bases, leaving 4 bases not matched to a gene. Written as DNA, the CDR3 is TGTGCCAGCAGCTTACAGGGGACAGGGAAGTATTTT. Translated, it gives CASSLQGTGKYF.

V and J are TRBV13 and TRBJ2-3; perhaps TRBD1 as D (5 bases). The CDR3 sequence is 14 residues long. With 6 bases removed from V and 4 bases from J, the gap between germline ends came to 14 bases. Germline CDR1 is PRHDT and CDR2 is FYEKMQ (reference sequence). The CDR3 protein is CASRNVRVADTQYF. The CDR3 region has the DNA TGTGCCAGCAGAAACGTCAGGGTTGCAGATACGCAGTATTTT.

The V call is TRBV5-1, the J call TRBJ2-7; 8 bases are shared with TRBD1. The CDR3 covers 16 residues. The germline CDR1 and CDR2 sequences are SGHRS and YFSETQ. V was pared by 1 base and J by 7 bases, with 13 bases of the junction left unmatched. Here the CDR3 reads CASSLFETGASREQYF. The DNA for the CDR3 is TGCGCCAGCAGCTTGTTTGAGACAGGGGCCTCGAGGGAGCAGTACTTC.

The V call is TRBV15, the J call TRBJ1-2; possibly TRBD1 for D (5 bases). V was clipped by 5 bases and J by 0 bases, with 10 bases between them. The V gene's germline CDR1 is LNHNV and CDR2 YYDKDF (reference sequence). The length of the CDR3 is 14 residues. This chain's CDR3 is CATSDRQSNYGYTF. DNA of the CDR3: TGTGCCACCAGCGACAGACAATCTAACTATGGCTACACCTTC.

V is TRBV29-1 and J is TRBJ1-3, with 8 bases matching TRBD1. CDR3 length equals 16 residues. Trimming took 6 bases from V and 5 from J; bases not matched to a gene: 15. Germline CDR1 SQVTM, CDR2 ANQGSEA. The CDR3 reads CSVQFSGTGLRNTIYF. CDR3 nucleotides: TGCAGCGTCCAATTTTCCGGGACAGGCTTACGAAACACCATATATTTT.

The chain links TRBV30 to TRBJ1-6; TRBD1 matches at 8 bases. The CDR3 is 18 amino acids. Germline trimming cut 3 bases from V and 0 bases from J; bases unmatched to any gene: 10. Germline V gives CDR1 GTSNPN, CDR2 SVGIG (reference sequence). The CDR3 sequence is CAWSSSRTGSSYNSPLHF. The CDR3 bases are TGTGCCTGGAGCTCCTCACGGACAGGGAGCTCCTATAATTCACCCCTCCACTTT.

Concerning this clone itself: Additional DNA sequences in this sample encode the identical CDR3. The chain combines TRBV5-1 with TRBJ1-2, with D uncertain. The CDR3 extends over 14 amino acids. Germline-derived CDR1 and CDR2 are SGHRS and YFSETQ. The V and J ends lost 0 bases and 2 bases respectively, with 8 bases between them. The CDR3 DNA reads TGCGCCAGCAGCTTGGGTCTAGGGAACTATGGCTACACCTTC. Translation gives CASSLGLGNYGYTF.

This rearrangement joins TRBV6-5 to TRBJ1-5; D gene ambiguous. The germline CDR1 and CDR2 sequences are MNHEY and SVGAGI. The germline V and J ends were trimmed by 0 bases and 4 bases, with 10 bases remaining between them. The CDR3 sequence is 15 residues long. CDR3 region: CASSYSKQPNQPQHF. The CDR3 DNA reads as TGTGCCAGCAGTTACTCGAAGCAGCCTAATCAGCCCCAGCATTTT.

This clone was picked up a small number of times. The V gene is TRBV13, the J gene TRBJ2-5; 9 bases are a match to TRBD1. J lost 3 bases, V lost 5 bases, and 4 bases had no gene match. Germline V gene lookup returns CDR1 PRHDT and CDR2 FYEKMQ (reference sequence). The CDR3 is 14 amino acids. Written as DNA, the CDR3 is TGTGCCAGCAGCCACAGGGACAGGGAAGAGACCCAGTACTTC. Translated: CASSHRDREETQYF.

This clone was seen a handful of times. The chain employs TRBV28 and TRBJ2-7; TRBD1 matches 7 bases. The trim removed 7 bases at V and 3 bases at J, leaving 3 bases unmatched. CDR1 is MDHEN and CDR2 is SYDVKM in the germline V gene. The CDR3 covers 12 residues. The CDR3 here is CASTDRDYEQYF. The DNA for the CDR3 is TGTGCCAGCACCGACAGGGACTACGAGCAGTACTTC.

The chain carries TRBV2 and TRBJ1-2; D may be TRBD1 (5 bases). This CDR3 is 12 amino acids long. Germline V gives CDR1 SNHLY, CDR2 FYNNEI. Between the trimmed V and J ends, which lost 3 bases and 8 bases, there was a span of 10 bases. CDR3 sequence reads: CASSEGGRGYTF. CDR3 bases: TGTGCCAGCAGTGAGGGGGGTAGAGGCTACACCTTC. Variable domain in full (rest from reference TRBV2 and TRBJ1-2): EPEVTQTPSHQVTQMGQEVILRCVPISNHLYFYWYRQILGQKVEFLVSFYNNEISEKSEIFDDQFSVERPDGSNFTLKIRSTKLEDSAMYFCASSEGGRGYTFGSGTRLTVV.

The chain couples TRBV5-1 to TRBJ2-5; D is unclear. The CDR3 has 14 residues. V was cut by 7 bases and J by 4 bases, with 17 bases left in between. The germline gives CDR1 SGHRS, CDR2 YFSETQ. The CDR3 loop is CASRWARGGETQYF. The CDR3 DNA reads TGCGCCAGCCGGTGGGCGAGAGGTGGAGAGACCCAGTACTTC.

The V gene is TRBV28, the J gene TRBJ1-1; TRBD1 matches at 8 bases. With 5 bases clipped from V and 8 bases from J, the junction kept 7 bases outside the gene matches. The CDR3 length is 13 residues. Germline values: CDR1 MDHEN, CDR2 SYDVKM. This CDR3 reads CASSRTGGREAFF. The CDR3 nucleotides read TGTGCCAGCAGTCGTACAGGGGGTAGGGAAGCTTTCTTT.

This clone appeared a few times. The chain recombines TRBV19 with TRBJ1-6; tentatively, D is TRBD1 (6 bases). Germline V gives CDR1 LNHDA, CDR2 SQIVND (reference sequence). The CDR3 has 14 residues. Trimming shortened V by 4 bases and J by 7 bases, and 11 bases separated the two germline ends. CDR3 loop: CASSTGQANSPLHF. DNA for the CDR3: TGTGCCAGTAGTACGGGACAAGCCAATTCACCCCTCCACTTT. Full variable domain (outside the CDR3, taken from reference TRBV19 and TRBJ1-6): DGGITQSPKYLFRKEGQNVTLSCEQNLNHDAMYWYRQDPGQGLRLIYYSQIVNDFQKGDIAEGYSVSREKKESFPLTVTSAQKNPTAFYLCASSTGQANSPLHFGNGTRLTVT.

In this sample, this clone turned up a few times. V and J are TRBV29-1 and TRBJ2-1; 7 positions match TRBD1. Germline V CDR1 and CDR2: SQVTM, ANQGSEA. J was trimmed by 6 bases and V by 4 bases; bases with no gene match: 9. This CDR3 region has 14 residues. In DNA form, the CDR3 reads TGCAGCGTTGTGCACAGGGGAGCCATCAATGAGCAGTTCTTC. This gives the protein CSVVHRGAINEQFF.

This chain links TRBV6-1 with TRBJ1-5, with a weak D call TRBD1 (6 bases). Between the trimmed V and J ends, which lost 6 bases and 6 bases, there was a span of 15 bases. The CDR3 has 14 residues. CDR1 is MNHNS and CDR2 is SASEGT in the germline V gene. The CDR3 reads CASSDGTFGQPQHF. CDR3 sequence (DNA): TGTGCCAGCAGCGATGGGACATTTGGTCAGCCCCAGCATTTT.

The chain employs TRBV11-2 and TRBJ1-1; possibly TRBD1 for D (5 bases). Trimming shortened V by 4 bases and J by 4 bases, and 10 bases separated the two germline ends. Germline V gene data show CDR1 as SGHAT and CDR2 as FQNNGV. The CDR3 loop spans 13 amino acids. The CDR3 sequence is CASSSGFSTEAFF. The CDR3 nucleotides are TGTGCCAGCAGCTCAGGGTTTTCCACTGAAGCTTTCTTT.

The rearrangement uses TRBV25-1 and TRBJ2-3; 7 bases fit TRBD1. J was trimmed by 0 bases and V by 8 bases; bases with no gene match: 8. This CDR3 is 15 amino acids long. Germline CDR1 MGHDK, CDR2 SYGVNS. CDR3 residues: CASRQTGTSTDTQYF. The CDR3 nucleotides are TGTGCCAGCCGTCAGACAGGGACGAGCACAGATACGCAGTATTTT.

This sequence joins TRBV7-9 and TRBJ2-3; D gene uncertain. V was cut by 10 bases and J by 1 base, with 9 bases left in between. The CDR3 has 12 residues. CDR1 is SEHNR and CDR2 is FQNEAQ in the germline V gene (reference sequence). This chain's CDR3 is CANGQGTDTQYF. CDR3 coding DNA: TGTGCCAACGGGCAGGGCACAGATACGCAGTATTTT.

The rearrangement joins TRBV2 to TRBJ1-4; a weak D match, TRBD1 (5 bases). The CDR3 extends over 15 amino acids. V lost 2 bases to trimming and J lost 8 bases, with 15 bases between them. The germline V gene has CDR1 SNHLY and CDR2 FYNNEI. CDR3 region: CASSESGGGAEKLFF. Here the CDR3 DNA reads TGTGCCAGCAGTGAATCTGGGGGAGGGGCAGAAAAACTGTTTTTT. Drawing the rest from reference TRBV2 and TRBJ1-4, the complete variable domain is EPEVTQTPSHQVTQMGQEVILRCVPISNHLYFYWYRQILGQKVEFLVSFYNNEISEKSEIFDDQFSVERPDGSNFTLKIRSTKLEDSAMYFCASSESGGGAEKLFFGSGTQLSVL.

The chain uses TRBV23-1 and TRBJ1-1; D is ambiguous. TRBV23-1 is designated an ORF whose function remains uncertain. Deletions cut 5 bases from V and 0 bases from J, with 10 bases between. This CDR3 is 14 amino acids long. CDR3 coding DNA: TGCGCCAGCAGTTTTGCGCAGATGAACACTGAAGCTTTCTTT. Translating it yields CASSFAQMNTEAFF.

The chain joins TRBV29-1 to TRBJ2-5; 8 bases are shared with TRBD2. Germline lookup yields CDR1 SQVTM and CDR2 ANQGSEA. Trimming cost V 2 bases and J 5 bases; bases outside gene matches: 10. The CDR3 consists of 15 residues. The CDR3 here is CSVEFPSGRGETQYF. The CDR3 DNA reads TGCAGCGTTGAATTCCCTAGCGGGCGAGGGGAGACCCAGTACTTC.

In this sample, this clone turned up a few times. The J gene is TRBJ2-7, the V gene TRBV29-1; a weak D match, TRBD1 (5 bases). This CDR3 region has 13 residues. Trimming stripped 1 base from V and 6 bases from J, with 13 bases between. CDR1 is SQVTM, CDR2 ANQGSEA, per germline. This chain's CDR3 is CSVEGGQGVEQYF. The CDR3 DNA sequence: TGCAGCGTTGAAGGCGGACAAGGTGTCGAGCAGTACTTC.

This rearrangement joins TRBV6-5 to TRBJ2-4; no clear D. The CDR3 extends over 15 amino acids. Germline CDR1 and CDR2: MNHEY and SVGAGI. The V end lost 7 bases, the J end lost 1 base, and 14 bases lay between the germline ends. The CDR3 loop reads CASKSGALAKNIQYF. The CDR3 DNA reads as TGTGCCAGCAAGAGTGGTGCTTTGGCCAAAAACATTCAGTACTTC.

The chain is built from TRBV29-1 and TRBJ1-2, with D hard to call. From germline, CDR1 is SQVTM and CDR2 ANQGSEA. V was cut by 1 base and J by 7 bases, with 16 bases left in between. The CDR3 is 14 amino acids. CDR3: CSVEVDSGAGGYTF. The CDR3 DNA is TGCAGCGTTGAAGTGGATTCGGGCGCGGGTGGCTACACCTTC. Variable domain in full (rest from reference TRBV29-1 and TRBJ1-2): SAVISQKPSRDICQRGTSLTIQCQVDSQVTMMFWYRQQPGQSLTLIATANQGSEATYESGFVIDKFPISRPNLTFSTLTVSNMSPEDSSIYLCSVEVDSGAGGYTFGSGTRLTVV.